Below are 14 T cell receptor beta chains sequenced from a single sample in a study of control samples from healthy donors and cancer patients. Method: immunoSEQ multiplex PCR; TCRdb's copy keeps in-frame clones and lacks some. The sample shows under 150,000 clones, about nine tenths of them seen only once. The sample comprised blood. Every receptor here comes from a man aged 40-49 years in good health.

The chain links TRBV6-1 to TRBJ1-1, with D possibly matching TRBD1 (6 bases). This CDR3 comprises 13 residues. Trimming removed 7 bases from V and 1 base from J, with 10 bases in between. Germline lookup yields CDR1 MNHNS and CDR2 SASEGT. CDR3 nucleotides: TGTGCCAGCATCCTACAGGGGAACACTGAAGCTTTCTTT. This translates into CASILQGNTEAFF.

Details on this clone: In the same sample, other DNA sequences code for this CDR3. The gene calls are TRBV30 and TRBJ1-2, with TRBD1 as a possible D gene (6 bases). The CDR3 is made up of 13 amino acids. Germline V gene sequence: CDR1 GTSNPN, CDR2 SVGIG (reference sequence). V was pared by 8 bases and J by 6 bases, with 19 bases between. The CDR3 DNA is TGTGCCGGCAGGGGCAGGGCCCTTAATGGCTACACCTTC. Amino acids: CAGRGRALNGYTF.

The chain combines TRBV24-1 with TRBJ2-7; no clear D. The CDR3 runs 14 residues. V lost 5 bases and J 2 bases, leaving 12 bases between the germline ends. Germline-derived CDR1 and CDR2 are KGHDR and SFDVKD. CDR3 DNA sequence: TGTGCCACCAGTGGTCCGGAAAGGCCCTACGAGCAGTACTTC. Protein sequence: CATSGPERPYEQYF.

The rearrangement joins TRBV27 to TRBJ1-1; D gene unclear. With 1 base removed from V and 6 bases from J, the gap between germline ends came to 15 bases. The CDR3 is made up of 15 amino acids. Germline CDR1 reads MNHEY; CDR2 reads SMNVEV (reference sequence). CDR3 nucleotide sequence: TGTGCCAGCAGTTTATTCAAGGGCGTCATCGCTGAAGCTTTCTTT. This gives the protein CASSLFKGVIAEAFF.

The chain carries TRBV13 and TRBJ1-4, with D perhaps matching TRBD1 (5 bases). Germline lookup yields CDR1 PRHDT and CDR2 FYEKMQ (reference sequence). This CDR3 has 15 residues. Trimming shortened V by 0 bases and J by 8 bases, and 13 bases separated the two germline ends. The CDR3 loop reads CASSLGQGFFEKLFF. In nucleotides, the CDR3 is TGTGCCAGCAGCTTAGGGCAGGGTTTTTTCGAAAAACTGTTTTTT.

J is TRBJ1-1 and V is TRBV18, with D unresolved. V lost 3 bases and J 0 bases, leaving 5 bases between the germline ends. Germline values: CDR1 KGHSH, CDR2 LQKENI. There are 13 residues in the CDR3. CDR3 in amino acids: CASSPYLNTEAFF. CDR3 nucleotide sequence: TGTGCCAGCTCACCCTACTTGAACACTGAAGCTTTCTTT.

The chain has TRBV11-3 and TRBJ2-7; TRBD2 is a possible D gene (6 bases). The length of the CDR3 is 14 residues. CDR1 and CDR2 from the germline V gene are SGHNT and YENEEA. The V and J ends lost 5 bases and 3 bases respectively, with 14 bases between them. The CDR3 is CASSHPGGYYEQYF. CDR3 nucleotides: TGTGCCAGCAGCCACCCCGGGGGTTACTACGAGCAGTACTTC.

V gene TRBV19 combines with J gene TRBJ1-6, with D tentatively TRBD1 (5 bases). The V gene's germline CDR1 is LNHDA and CDR2 SQIVND (reference sequence). With 5 bases removed from V and 11 bases from J, the gap between germline ends came to 16 bases. CDR3 size: 14 residues. Here the CDR3 DNA reads TGTGCCAGTAGTTCAGGGACGGTTCGGGCACCCCTCCACTTT. Its translation is CASSSGTVRAPLHF.

In its sample, this clone was seen once. The V call is TRBV13, the J call TRBJ2-7, with 10 bases that match TRBD1. This CDR3 is built from 17 residues. V was pared by 3 bases and J by 3 bases, with 11 bases of the junction left unmatched. Germline values: CDR1 PRHDT, CDR2 FYEKMQ (reference sequence). In DNA, the CDR3 is TGTGCCAGCAGCTTCTACGGGCGGGGACAGGGGAACTACGAGCAGTACTTC. Protein: CASSFYGRGQGNYEQYF.

This chain uses TRBV5-4 with TRBJ1-2; D gene unclear. CDR1 and CDR2 from the germline V gene are SGHNT and YYREEE (reference sequence). This CDR3 spans 14 amino acids. Trimming stripped 0 bases from V and 4 bases from J, with 10 bases between. The CDR3 protein is CASSLDGESYGYTF. The CDR3 bases are TGTGCCAGCAGCTTGGACGGGGAGAGCTATGGCTACACCTTC.

The chain joins TRBV5-8 to TRBJ1-1, with 8 bases that match TRBD1. V trimming: 1 base; J trimming: 4 bases; junction bases outside the gene matches: 6. Germline-derived CDR1 and CDR2 are SGHTS and YDEGEE. This CDR3 has 15 amino acids. This CDR3 reads CASSLFQGAPTEAFF. The CDR3 DNA reads TGTGCCAGCAGCTTGTTTCAGGGGGCGCCCACTGAAGCTTTCTTT.

V and J are TRBV19 and TRBJ1-2, with D unresolved. This CDR3 contains 13 residues. Germline CDR1 reads LNHDA; CDR2 reads SQIVND (reference sequence). Trimming shortened V by 3 bases and J by 3 bases, and 8 bases separated the two germline ends. This CDR3 is CASSIGEHYGYTF. The CDR3 bases are TGTGCCAGTAGTATCGGGGAGCACTATGGCTACACCTTC.

The rearrangement joins TRBV11-3 to TRBJ1-1, with D perhaps matching TRBD1 (6 bases). The germline CDR1 and CDR2 sequences are SGHNT and YENEEA. The CDR3 extends over 13 amino acids. Trimming took off 4 bases at V and 7 bases at J, with 13 bases between the two ends. CDR3 sequence reads: CASSSVRGSEAFF. In DNA, the CDR3 is TGTGCCAGCAGCTCCGTTAGGGGGAGTGAAGCTTTCTTT.

The V gene is TRBV30, the J gene TRBJ2-5; a possible D gene is TRBD1 (6 bases). The CDR3 covers 16 residues. Germline values: CDR1 GTSNPN, CDR2 SVGIG (reference sequence). V was pared by 0 bases and J by 0 bases, with 14 bases between. The CDR3 spells CAWSVWATGYQETQYF. In DNA, the CDR3 is TGTGCCTGGAGTGTGTGGGCAACAGGGTACCAAGAGACCCAGTACTTC.